This T cell receptor (beta chain) was identified during a study of CD8+CD57+ T cells in acquired aplastic anemia. Study in general: Healthy donor CD4+ cell samples had a mean of approximately 11 million reads. Study findings and constraints: About 30 CD8+ CDR3 sequences occurred in both the patients and the controls.

Template material for TCR beta VDJ and CDR3 profiling consisted of genomic DNA. Via MiXCR, TCRdb re-called the reads, giving one row per CDR3 protein. The sample carries about 110,000 distinct CDR3 sequences, roughly 50% recorded once. This clonotype was counted only a few times. The antigen remains undetermined. The clonotype comes from a human donor in good health, serving as a control. The sequenced sample consisted of sorted CD4+, CD8+, or CD8+CD57+ T cells (not recorded which) from PBMCs.

CDR3 bases: TGTGCCAGCAGCTTAGGACTGGCGGATACGCAGTATTTT. Amino acid sequence: CASSLGLADTQYF. The chain is built from TRBV7-3 and TRBJ2-3; D perhaps matches TRBD2 (5 bases). Trimming pared 2 bases from V and 6 bases from J, leaving 9 bases between. CDR1 and CDR2 (germline): SGHTA, FQGTGA. CDR3 length: 13 residues.